Included here is one T cell receptor (beta chain) sequence, with context. The CDR3 loop spans 14 amino acids. Trimming took 6 bases from V and 0 from J, leaving 10 bases between them. Germline CDR1 and CDR2: MDHEN and SYDVKM. The data stem from a study of response to subunit inactivated influenza vaccine. In TCRdb, the RT-PCR reads were re-called with MiXCR into one record per CDR3 protein. The data hold 650,000 to 800,000 distinct CDR3 sequences, with about 15% observed a single time. This chain uses TRBV28 with TRBJ2-3; TRBD2 is a possible D gene (6 bases). The material was PBMCs from blood, obtained 14 days before vaccination. The origin of this receptor is a man in his forties or fifties who received an inactivated influenza vaccine. The CDR3 DNA is TGTGCCAGCAGCGTAGCGGCAAGCACAGATACGCAGTATTTT. It codes for CASSVAASTDTQYF.